What follows describes a single TCR beta chain. What this receptor recognizes is not known. Base-call qualities are not available, and no considerably larger clone is one nucleotide away. Based on the germline V gene, the CDR1 and CDR2 sequences are LGHNA and YNFKEQ. The CDR3 starts with the cysteine, ends with the phenylalanine, and has 14 residues. CDR3 DNA only is kept here, 42 bases in frame from base 1. The junction shows trimming of 8 bases on V and 1 base on J, plus 11 bases between the germline ends. These data belong to a study of cytomegalovirus exposure and HLA in healthy donors (dated 2017 in TCRdb). About the full investigation: In an earlier analysis of several hundred of the donors, 250 to 300 Gb of sequence data and about 110 million unique TCR beta sequences from roughly 200 million T cells were reported. Approximately 300 gigabases of sequencing data and 70 million to 100 million unique TCR sequences made up an early release that covered 500 to 700 HLA-typed donors. Of the roughly 400 genotyped donors, 80% to 90% were placed in the genetic ancestry cluster associated with self-reported Caucasian donors. The study aimed to test whether cataloging public T cell receptors could reveal signatures of past pathogen exposure. The T cell repertoires of under 700 subjects were profiled by immunosequencing and related to cytomegalovirus serostatus. Along with the approximately 700-subject first cohort, a separate validation cohort of some 130 different subjects was used. To predict cytomegalovirus infection status, the study brought together high-throughput TCR immunosequencing, statistical association of individual TCRs with disease status, and machine learning. A later analysis re-analyzed previously published TCR beta repertoires from roughly 690 donors and added high-resolution HLA genotyping to study TCR occurrence patterns. The later analysis used no new phenotypic data to find candidate immune exposures, relying instead on TCR beta sequences and their occurrence across donors. An earlier analysis of 587 of the donors used high-throughput TCR beta sequencing to judge whether each TCR beta V gene segment behaved as functional or pseudogenic. Alongside the repertoire data, information on donor age, sex, ethnicity and CMV serostatus was compiled. In a later genetic analysis, genome-wide SNP genotypes for about three fifths of the 666 donors were used, and that subset was treated as a discovery cohort. Every discovery cohort repertoire had been produced on one sequencing platform. HLA typing covered class I and class II loci at four-digit resolution. The number of donors typed differed by locus, with roughly 629-640 for A, B, C, DRB1 and DQB1, roughly 550 for DQA1, approximately 570 for DPA1, and approximately 470 for DPB1. Because of strong linkage in the cohort, roughly five DR-DQ haplotypes were treated as single units for association and clustering. Among 300 to 450 genotyped donors of the cohort, an average of approximately 250,000 unique TCR beta nucleotide sequences were sequenced per donor, about a sixth of them non-productive. What the study reported, not specific to this receptor: The sequencing pipeline was judged likely to have produced a cluster of highly shared sequence variants as a technical artifact. Presence/absence analyses assumed roughly uniform sequencing depth across donors, an assumption that may not hold. Because HLA typing was unavailable for some donors at each locus, only the typed subset was used in association tests. Strong co-occurrence of HLA alleles, especially DR and DQ, made assigning TCR associations to individual alleles difficult. A later analysis found that TCR association rates varied across HLA loci, with DRB1 alleles showing the most associated TCRs and HLA-C alleles the fewest. In an earlier analysis of approximately 600 of the donors, most TCR beta V segments were observed in productive rearrangements about 87% or about 30% of the time, broadly matching IMGT annotations. A later genetic analysis associated a missense DCLRE1C variant with V-gene and J-gene trimming of TCR beta chains, and an independent cohort replicated the association. Most TCR sequences were seen in very few donors, while some public TCRs were found in many individuals. The cohort was sequenced for TCR beta chains only, and without alpha or paired-chain data the features that could be detected were limited. In a later analysis, several top co-occurrence clusters were reported to appear linked to parvovirus B19, influenza, CMV and Epstein-Barr virus. Some IMGT-functional V segments, including TRBV6-2 and TRBV6-3, could not be distinguished by the 87-base-pair reads and were therefore excluded. Because counts were too low, 15 or so rarely observed V segments, including chromosome 9 orphons, were excluded from the earlier analysis of fewer than 650 of the donors. In a later analysis, HLA-associated TCR beta chains showed more clonal expansion and lower generation probabilities than non-associated chains that were equally common. In the study, about 150 TCR beta chains were listed as associated with cytomegalovirus. In both the original and validation cohorts, the classifier was reported to diagnose cytomegalovirus status with high specificity and sensitivity. Specific HLA alleles were associated with 15,000 to 20,000 TCR beta sequences at a false discovery rate of 0.05 in a later analysis. A further reported finding was that TCR beta sequences accurately predicted the HLA-A and HLA-B alleles for most subjects in the first cohort. Linkage disequilibrium might explain the correlated functional status among segregating V segments, but an unknown experimental factor could not be excluded. CMV serostatus was the only immune exposure information available for the cohort. The authors suggested that the approach could potentially be extended to other disease states and immunological phenotypes. In a later genetic analysis, fewer N-insertions in productive TCRs were reported among donors in an Asian-associated ancestry cluster than the approximately 670-donor mean. A later analysis found that most CMV-associated TCR beta chains appeared HLA-restricted, with HLA associations seemingly driven largely by CMV exposure. A few of the identified cytomegalovirus-associated TCR beta chains were confirmed in vitro to be specific for cytomegalovirus antigens.

The cohort comprised 666 healthy bone marrow donors. All cohort members were sampled while nominally healthy, although unrecorded immune exposures were likely present. The donor was CMV seronegative and belonged to the group of over 350 seronegative cohort members. A peripheral blood sample was collected from each donor, and TCR beta sequencing was performed on peripheral blood mononuclear cells. The Qiagen DNeasy Blood Extraction Kit was used to extract genomic DNA from the blood cell samples. Library creation used the immunoSEQ multiplex PCR assay. For the multiplex PCR, a mixture combining 60 forward primers for TCR Vbeta segments and 13 reverse primers for TCR Jbeta segments was used. The CDR3 region of rearranged TCR beta genes was amplified from genomic DNA with a multiplex PCR assay. The amplified TCR beta libraries were sequenced on the Illumina HiSeq System as 87-base-pair reads. On the study's bioinformatics: In a later analysis, some 80 million unique TCR beta chains were counted across the approximately 640 repertoires, and approximately 9.9 million of these chains were shared by at least two donors. Raw reads were error-corrected and collapsed into unique sequences with a nearest-neighbor algorithm that merged closely related sequences to remove PCR and sequencing errors. CDR3 sequences were aligned to IMGT reference sequences to assign V, D and J gene segments. For a sequence to be retained, at least a six-nucleotide match to both a V gene segment and a J gene segment was required. A rearrangement counted as productive if the CDR3 had no stop codons and remained in frame with V and J, and every other rearrangement counted as non-productive. Following IMGT convention, CDR3 was defined as the stretch from the second conserved V-encoded cysteine to the conserved J-encoded phenylalanine. The earlier analysis of roughly 590 of the donors excluded sequences that lacked an unambiguous match to a single V gene segment. In an earlier analysis of a few hundred of the donors, V segments were called functional above 56.7% productive rearrangements and were called segregating when the between-donor standard deviation exceeded 5%. A statistical classification framework was built for diagnosing cytomegalovirus status from the catalog of TCR beta chain sequences. In a later analysis, TCR nucleotide sequences were compared against IMGT/GENE-DB human TR gene sequences so that V and J genes could be assigned. In a later analysis, CDR3 sequences and most-parsimonious VDJ recombination scenarios were assigned using the TCRdist pipeline. A later analysis defined each TCR beta chain by its CDR3 amino acid sequence plus V-gene family, and excluded reads lacking a unique V-gene family. In a later analysis, 450 to 600 highly shared, low-generation-probability nucleotide sequences were removed to address suspected cross-contamination and a sequencing artifact. In a later analysis, a clonal expansion index was calculated for each public chain from normalized within-repertoire ranks of inferred template counts. In a later analysis, generation probabilities were computed using a VDJ recombination model fitted to out-of-frame rearrangements, and the results were checked against IGoR. Hypergeometric tests were used in a later analysis to score TCR-TCR, TCR-HLA and TCR-CMV co-occurrence, with a repertoire-size bias correction applied to the TCR pairs. In a later analysis, false discovery rates were estimated by permuting HLA or CMV assignments 20 times. In a later analysis, co-occurring TCRs were grouped using DBSCAN, and TCRdist sequence similarity was added for clustering within HLA-allele-positive subsets. Co-occurrence clustering excluded repertoires with fewer than 30,000 or more than 120,000 public chains, plus five with anomalous nucleotide sharing. TCRdb stores this immuneACCESS table with in-frame sequences only. Part of the clones is absent; in the studies checked, under half of the shortfall reflects unresolved V genes, and no reason is known for the rest. The D gene and trimming were derived from the DNA, and the V and J assignments and clone size from that table. This sample is represented by approximately 170,000 clones; approximately 83% of them were singletons. The top ten clones comprise approximately 1.2% of the sample.

The sequence was obtained from a boy between 2 and 10 years old in good health and CMV-seronegative. Sequenced sample: PBMCs. The sequence is built from TRBV4-2 and TRBJ2-2; the D gene is perhaps TRBD1, on 5 matching bases. The DNA reads as follows: TGTGCCAGCTCCGTTGGACAGAACACCGGGGAGCTGTTTTTT. Its translation reads: CASSVGQNTGELFF.